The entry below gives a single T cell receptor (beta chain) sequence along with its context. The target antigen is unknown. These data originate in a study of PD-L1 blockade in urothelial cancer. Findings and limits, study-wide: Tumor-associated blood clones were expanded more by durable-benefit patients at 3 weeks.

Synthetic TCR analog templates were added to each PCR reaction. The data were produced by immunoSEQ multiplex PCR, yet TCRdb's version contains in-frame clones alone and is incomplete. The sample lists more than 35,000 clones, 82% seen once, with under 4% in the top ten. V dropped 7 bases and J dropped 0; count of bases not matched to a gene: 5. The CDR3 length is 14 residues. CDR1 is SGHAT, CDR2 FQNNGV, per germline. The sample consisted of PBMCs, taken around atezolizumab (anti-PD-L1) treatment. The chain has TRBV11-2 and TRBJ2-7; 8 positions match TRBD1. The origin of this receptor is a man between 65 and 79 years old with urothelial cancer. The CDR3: CASNQQGDSYEQYF. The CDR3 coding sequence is TGTGCCAGCAACCAACAGGGGGACTCCTACGAGCAGTACTTC.